This entry is about one T cell receptor beta chain. The sample originates from a study of control samples from healthy donors and cancer patients. Here immunoSEQ multiplex PCR was the method, and the copy in TCRdb shows in-frame clones only, minus some. The sample includes tens of thousands of clones, 75% to 85% seen only once; the top ten take 6.5% to 7%. Losses at the gene ends were 6 bases for V and 0 bases for J; bases not matched to a gene: 13. Germline V lookup: CDR1 SQVTM, CDR2 ANQGSEA. This CDR3 comprises 17 residues. The sequence was obtained from a woman aged 55-70 years with head and neck cancer. Material for sequencing was PBMCs. V is TRBV29-1 and J is TRBJ1-2; 10 nucleotides align to TRBD1. The CDR3 DNA is TGCAGCGTCTTTGACCCCGGACAGGGGGTCGCTAACTATGGCTACACCTTC. The encoded protein is CSVFDPGQGVANYGYTF. Combining the CDR3 with reference TRBV29-1 and TRBJ1-2 gives the whole variable domain SAVISQKPSRDICQRGTSLTIQCQVDSQVTMMFWYRQQPGQSLTLIATANQGSEATYESGFVIDKFPISRPNLTFSTLTVSNMSPEDSSIYLCSVFDPGQGVANYGYTFGSGTRLTVV.